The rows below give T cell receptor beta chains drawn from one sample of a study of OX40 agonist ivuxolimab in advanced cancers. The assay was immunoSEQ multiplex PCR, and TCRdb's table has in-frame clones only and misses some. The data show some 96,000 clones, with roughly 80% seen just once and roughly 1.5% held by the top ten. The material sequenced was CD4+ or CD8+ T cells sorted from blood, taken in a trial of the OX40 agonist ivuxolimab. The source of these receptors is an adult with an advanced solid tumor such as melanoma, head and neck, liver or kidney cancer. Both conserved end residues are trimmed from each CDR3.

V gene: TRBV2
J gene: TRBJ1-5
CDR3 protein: ASSGPSGDQPQH

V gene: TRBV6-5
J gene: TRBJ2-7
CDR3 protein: ASRSGGSSYEQY

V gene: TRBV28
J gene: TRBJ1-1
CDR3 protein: ASNNRGSNTEAF

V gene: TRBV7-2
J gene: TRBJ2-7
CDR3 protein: ASSRAGTGGREQY

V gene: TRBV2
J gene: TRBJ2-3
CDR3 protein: ASSWSGRTDTQY

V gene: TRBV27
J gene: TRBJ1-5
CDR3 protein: ASSPGFGNSNQPQH

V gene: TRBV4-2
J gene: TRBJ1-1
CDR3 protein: ASSLRQVGEAF

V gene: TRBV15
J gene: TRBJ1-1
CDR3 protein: ATSRGTGTGMGRTEAF

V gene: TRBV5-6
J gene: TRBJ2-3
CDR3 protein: ASSLASGGGVDTQY

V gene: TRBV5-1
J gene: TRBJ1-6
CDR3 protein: ASSPRDRDFNSPLH

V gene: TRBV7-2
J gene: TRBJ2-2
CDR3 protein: ASSQQHRTGELF

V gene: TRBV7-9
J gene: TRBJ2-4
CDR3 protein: ASSDRPGQSKNIQY

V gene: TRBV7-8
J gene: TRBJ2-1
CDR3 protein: ASSLSRGPTYNEQF

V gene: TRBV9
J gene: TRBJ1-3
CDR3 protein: ASSVGHRVGGNTIY

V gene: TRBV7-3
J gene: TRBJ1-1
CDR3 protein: ASSPAPTGGTEAF

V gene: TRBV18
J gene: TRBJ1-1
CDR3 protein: ASSPPGVLTEAF

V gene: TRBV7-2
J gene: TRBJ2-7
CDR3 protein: ASTPLISETYEQY

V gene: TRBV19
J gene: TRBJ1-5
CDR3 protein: ASSPPQH

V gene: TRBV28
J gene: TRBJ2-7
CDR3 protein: ASIPSGGLHYEQY

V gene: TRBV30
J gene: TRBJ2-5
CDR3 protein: AWSLTQETQY

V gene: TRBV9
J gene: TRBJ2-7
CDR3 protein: ASSATGRGYYEQY

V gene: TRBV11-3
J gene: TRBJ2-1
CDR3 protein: ASSLGGTGSSQQF

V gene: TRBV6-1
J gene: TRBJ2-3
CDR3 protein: ASSTPTDTQY

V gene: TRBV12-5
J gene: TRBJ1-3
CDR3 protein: ASGPPSGNTIY

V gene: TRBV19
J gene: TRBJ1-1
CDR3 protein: ASSWEVLNTEAF